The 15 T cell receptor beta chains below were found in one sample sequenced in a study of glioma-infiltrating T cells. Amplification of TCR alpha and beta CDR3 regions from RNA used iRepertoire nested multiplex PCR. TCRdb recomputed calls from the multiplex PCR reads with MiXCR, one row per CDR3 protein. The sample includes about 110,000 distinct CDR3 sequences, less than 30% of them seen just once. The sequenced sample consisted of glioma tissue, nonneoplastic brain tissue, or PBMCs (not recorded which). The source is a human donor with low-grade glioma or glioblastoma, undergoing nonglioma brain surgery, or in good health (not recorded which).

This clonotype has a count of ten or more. The CDR3 reads CASSLDRRGTNYGYTF. The DNA for the CDR3 is TGTGCCAGCAGTTTGGACAGGAGGGGGACTAACTATGGCTACACCTTC. The chain is built from TRBV6-1 and TRBJ1-2, with TRBD1 matching over 7 bases. V trimming: 5 bases; J trimming: 0 bases; junction bases outside the gene matches: 9. CDR3 length: 16 amino acids. Per the germline V gene, CDR1 is MNHNS and CDR2 is SASEGT.

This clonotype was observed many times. CDR3 sequence (DNA): TGCAGTGCTAGCGGCCAGGGGTACACAGATACGCAGTATTTT. Encoded protein: CSASGQGYTDTQYF. This rearrangement joins TRBV20-1 to TRBJ2-3; D perhaps matches TRBD1 (6 bases). The CDR3 sequence is 14 residues long. In germline, CDR1 is DFQATT, CDR2 SNEGSKA (reference sequence). V lost 3 bases to trimming and J lost 2 bases, with 12 bases between them.

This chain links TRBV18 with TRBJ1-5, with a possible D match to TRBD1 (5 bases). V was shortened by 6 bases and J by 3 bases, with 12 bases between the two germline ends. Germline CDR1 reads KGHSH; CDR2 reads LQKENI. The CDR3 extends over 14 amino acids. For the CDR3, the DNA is TGTGCCAGCTCTCAGGGAGGGGTCAATCAGCCCCAGCATTTT. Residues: CASSQGGVNQPQHF.

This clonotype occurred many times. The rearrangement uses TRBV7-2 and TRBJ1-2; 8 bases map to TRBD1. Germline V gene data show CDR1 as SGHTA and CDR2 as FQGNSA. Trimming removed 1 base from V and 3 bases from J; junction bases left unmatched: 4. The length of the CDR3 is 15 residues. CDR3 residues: CASSLEAGGDYGYTF. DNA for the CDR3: TGTGCCAGCAGCTTAGAAGCAGGGGGCGACTATGGCTACACCTTC. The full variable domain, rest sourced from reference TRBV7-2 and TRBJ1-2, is GAGVSQSPSNKVTEKGKDVELRCDPISGHTALYWYRQSLGQGLEFLIYFQGNSAPDKSGLPSDRFSAERTGGSVSTLTIQRTQQEDSAVYLCASSLEAGGDYGYTFGSGTRLTVV.

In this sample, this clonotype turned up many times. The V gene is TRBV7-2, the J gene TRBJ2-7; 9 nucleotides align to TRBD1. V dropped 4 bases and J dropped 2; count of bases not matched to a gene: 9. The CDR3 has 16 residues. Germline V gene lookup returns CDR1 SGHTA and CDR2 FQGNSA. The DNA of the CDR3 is TGTGCCAGCAGCTACGACGGGACAGGGCCGACCTACGAGCAGTACTTC. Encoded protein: CASSYDGTGPTYEQYF. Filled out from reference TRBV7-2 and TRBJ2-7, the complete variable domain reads GAGVSQSPSNKVTEKGKDVELRCDPISGHTALYWYRQSLGQGLEFLIYFQGNSAPDKSGLPSDRFSAERTGGSVSTLTIQRTQQEDSAVYLCASSYDGTGPTYEQYFGPGTRLTVT.

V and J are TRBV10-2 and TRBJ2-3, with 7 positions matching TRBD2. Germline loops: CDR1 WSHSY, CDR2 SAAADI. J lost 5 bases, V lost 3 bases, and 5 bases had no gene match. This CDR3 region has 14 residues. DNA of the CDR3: TGCGCCAGCAGTGACCCCGGGAGGTTAGATACGCAGTATTTT. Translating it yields CASSDPGRLDTQYF.

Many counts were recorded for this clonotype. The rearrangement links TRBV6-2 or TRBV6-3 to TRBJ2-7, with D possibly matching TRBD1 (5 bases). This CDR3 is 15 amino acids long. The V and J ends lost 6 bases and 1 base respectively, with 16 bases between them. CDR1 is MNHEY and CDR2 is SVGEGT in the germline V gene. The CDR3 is CASRTTGAGSYEQYF. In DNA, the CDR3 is TGTGCCAGCAGGACCACTGGGGCTGGTTCCTACGAGCAGTACTTC.

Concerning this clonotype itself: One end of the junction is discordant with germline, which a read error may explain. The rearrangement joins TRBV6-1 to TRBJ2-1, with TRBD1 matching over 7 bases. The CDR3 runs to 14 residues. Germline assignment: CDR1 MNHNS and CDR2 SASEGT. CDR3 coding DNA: TGTGCAAGCAAGGGAACAGGGGCGTACAATGGGCAGTTCTTC. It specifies CASKGTGAYNGQFF.

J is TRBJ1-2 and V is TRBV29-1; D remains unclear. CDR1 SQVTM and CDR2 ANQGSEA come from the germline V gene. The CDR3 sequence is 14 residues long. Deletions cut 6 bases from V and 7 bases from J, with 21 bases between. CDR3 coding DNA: TGCAGCGTACAGAAGAACCGCGGCGACGGTGGCTACACCTTC. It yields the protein CSVQKNRGDGGYTF. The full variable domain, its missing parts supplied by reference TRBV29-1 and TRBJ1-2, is SAVISQKPSRDICQRGTSLTIQCQVDSQVTMMFWYRQQPGQSLTLIATANQGSEATYESGFVIDKFPISRPNLTFSTLTVSNMSPEDSSIYLCSVQKNRGDGGYTFGSGTRLTVV.

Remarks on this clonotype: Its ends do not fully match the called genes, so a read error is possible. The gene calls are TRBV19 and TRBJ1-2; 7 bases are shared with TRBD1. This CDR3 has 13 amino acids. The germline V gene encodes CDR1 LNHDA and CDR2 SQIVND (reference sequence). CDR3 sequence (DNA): TGTGCCAGTAGTCCCCGGGACAGAGGTGGCTACAACTTC. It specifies CASSPRDRGGYNF.

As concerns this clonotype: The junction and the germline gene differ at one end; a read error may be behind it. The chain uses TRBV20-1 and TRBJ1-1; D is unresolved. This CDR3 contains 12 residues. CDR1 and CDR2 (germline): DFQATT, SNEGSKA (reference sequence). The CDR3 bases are TGTAGTGCTAGCGCCATCAACACTGAAGCTTTCTTT. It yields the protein CSASAINTEAFF.

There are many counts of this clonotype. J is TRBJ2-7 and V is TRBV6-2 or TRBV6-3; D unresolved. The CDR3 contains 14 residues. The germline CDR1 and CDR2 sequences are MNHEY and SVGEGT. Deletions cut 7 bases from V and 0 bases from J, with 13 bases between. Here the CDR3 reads CASTKDGNSYEQYF. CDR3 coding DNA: TGTGCCAGCACCAAGGACGGAAACTCCTACGAGCAGTACTTC.

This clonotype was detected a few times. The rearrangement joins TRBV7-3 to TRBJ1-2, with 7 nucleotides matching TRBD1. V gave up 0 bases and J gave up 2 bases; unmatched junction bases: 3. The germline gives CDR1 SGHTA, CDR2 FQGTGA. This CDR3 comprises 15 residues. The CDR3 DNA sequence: TGTGCCAGCAGCTTAACGTCGGGACAGAACTATGGCTACACCTTC. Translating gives CASSLTSGQNYGYTF.

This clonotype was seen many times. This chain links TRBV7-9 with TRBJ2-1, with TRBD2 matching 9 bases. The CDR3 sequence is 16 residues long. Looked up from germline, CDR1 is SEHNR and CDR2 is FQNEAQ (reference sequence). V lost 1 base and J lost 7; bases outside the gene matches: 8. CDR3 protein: CASSLVPSGDRNEQFF. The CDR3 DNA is TGTGCCAGCAGCTTAGTCCCTAGCGGGGATCGAAATGAGCAGTTCTTC. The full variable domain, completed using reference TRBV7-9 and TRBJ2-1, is DTGVSQNPRHKITKRGQNVTFRCDPISEHNRLYWYRQTLGQGPEFLTYFQNEAQLEKSRLLSDRFSAERPKGSFSTLEIQRTEQGDSAMYLCASSLVPSGDRNEQFFGPGTRLTVL.

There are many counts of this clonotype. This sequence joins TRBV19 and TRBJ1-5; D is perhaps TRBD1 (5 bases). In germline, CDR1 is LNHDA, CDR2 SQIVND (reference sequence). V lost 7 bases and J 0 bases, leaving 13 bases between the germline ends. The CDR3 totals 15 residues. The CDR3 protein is CASTHLGDSNQPQHF. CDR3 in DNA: TGTGCCAGTACCCATCTGGGGGATAGCAATCAGCCCCAGCATTTT.